One T cell receptor beta chain is described in this entry. An end of the junction does not agree with germline; a read error may underlie this. These data come from a study of Graves' ophthalmopathy and Graves' hyperthyroidism. This CDR3 has 15 residues. The V gene's germline CDR1 is ENHRY and CDR2 SYGVKD. The TCR beta CDR3 regions underwent amplification from RNA transcripts. HTBI primers served in a first-round RT-PCR, which a second-round multiplex PCR followed. TCRdb passed the multiplex PCR reads through MiXCR, listing each CDR3 protein once. Of hundreds of thousands of distinct CDR3 sequences listed, around 45% are singletons.

The receptor comes from an adult man with Graves' ophthalmopathy. The rearrangement uses TRBV10-3 and TRBJ1-2; a weak D match, TRBD1 (5 bases). Source material: peripheral blood. The CDR3 coding sequence is TGTGCCAGCAGTCCCCGACAGACAGCTAACTATGGCTACACCTTC. This codes for CASSPRQTANYGYTF.